This T cell receptor beta chain came from a study of spatial heterogeneity in lung cancer. Study information: The average count in raw reads for each unique TCR and UMI combination exceeded 8.5 appearances.

Every TCR cDNA molecule carried a tag that served as a unique molecular identifier. TCRdb re-called the 5' RACE reads with MiXCR, one entry per CDR3 protein. This sample has 25,000 or so distinct CDR3 sequences, with about 4.7% found just once. Time point of the sample: sample taken at primary tumor resection. The cohort: 70 to 75 early-stage, untreated non-small cell lung cancer patients. Whole RNA obtained from tumor, nontumor lung or frozen PBMC underwent sequencing without sorting. The junction had 6 bases not matched to a gene; V was cut back by 6 bases and J by 15 bases. The CDR3 covers 12 residues. Germline lookup yields CDR1 MDHEN and CDR2 SYDVKM. There are many counts of this clonotype.

The material sequenced was PBMCs, taken at surgery. The origin of this receptor is a male donor with early-stage non-small cell lung cancer. The chain recombines TRBV28 with TRBJ2-1, with 12 bases fitting TRBD2. The CDR3 loop reads CASRQTSGRAFF. CDR3 sequence (DNA): TGTGCCAGCAGGCAGACTAGCGGGAGAGCGTTCTTC.